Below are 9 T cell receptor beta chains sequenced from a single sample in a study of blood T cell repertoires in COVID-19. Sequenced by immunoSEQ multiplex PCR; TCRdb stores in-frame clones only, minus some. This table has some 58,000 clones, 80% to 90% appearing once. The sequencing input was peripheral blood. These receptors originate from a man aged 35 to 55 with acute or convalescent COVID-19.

This chain's CDR3 is CASSIGRQPNQPQHF. For the CDR3, the DNA is TGTGCCAGTAGTATAGGCCGACAGCCTAATCAGCCCCAGCATTTT. The rearrangement joins TRBV19 to TRBJ1-5, with D possibly matching TRBD1 (5 bases). The V gene lost 1 base and the J gene lost 4 bases, with 11 bases spanning the gap. The CDR3 runs to 15 residues. The germline gives CDR1 LNHDA, CDR2 SQIVND (reference sequence).

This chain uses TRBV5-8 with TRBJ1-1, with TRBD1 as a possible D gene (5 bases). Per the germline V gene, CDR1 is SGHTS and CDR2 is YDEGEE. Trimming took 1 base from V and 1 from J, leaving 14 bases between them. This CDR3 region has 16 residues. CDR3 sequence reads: CASSLYVGGTNTEAFF. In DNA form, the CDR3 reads TGTGCCAGCAGCTTGTATGTGGGGGGGACGAACACTGAAGCTTTCTTT.

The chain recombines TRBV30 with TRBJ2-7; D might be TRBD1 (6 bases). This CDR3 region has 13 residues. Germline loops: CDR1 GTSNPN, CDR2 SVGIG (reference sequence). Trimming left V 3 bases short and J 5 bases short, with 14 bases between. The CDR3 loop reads CAWSSGDFHEQYF. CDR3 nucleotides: TGTGCCTGGAGCTCAGGGGATTTTCACGAGCAGTACTTC.

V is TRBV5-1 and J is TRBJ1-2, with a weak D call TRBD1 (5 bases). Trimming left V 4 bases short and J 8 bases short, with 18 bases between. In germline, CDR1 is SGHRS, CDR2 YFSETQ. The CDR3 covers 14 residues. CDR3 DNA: TGCGCCAGCAGCCCTGACGTGGGCCGGGGGGGCTACACCTTC. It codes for CASSPDVGRGGYTF.

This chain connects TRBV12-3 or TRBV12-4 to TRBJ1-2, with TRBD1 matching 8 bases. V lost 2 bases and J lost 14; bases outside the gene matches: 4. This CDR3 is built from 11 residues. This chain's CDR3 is CASSLTGQGTF. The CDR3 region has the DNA TGTGCCAGCAGTTTAACCGGACAGGGAACCTTC.

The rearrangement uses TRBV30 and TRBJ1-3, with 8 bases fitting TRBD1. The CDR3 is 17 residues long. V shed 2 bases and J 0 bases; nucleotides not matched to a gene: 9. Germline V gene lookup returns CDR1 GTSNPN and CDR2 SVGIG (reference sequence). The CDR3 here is CAWSPIGQGASGNTIYF. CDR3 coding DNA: TGTGCCTGGAGTCCGATCGGACAGGGCGCCTCTGGAAACACCATATATTTT.

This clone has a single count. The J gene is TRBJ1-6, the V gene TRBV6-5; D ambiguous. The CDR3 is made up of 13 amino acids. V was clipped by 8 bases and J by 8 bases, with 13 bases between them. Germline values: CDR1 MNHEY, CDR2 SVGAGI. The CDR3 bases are TGTGCCAGCGGCGGAAGGTATTATTCACCCCTCCACTTT. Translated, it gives CASGGRYYSPLHF.

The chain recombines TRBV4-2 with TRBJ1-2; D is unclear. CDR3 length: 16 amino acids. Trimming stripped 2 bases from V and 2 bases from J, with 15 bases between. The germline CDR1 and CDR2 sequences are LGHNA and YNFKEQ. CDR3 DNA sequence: TGTGCCAGCAGCCAAAAGATCGGCGACTCAAACTATGGCTACACCTTC. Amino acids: CASSQKIGDSNYGYTF.

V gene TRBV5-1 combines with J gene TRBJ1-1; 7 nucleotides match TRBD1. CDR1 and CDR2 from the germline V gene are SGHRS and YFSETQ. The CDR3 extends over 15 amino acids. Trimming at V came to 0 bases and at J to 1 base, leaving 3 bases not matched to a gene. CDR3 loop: CASSLGPGGNTEAFF. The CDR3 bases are TGCGCCAGCAGCTTGGGGCCAGGGGGGAACACTGAAGCTTTCTTT.